What follows is one T cell receptor (beta chain) and its context. The data derive from a study of technical replicates of blood from several donors. This CDR3 is built from 13 residues. V lost 10 bases to trimming and J lost 5 bases, with 17 bases between them. CDR1 and CDR2 (germline): SNHLY, FYNNEI. Some clones are missing from TCRdb's copy, which holds only in-frame ones; the method was immunoSEQ multiplex PCR. The data contain approximately 69,000 clones, around 97% of them singletons. The gene calls are TRBV2 and TRBJ2-5; weak D call: TRBD1 (6 bases). The receptor was derived from a human donor in good health. The material sequenced was T cells isolated from PBMCs. The CDR3 here is CATRAGAGETQYF. In nucleotides, the CDR3 is TGTGCCACCAGGGCAGGGGCAGGGGAGACCCAGTACTTC. The variable domain in full, with the rest retrieved from reference TRBV2 and TRBJ2-5, is EPEVTQTPSHQVTQMGQEVILRCVPISNHLYFYWYRQILGQKVEFLVSFYNNEISEKSEIFDDQFSVERPDGSNFTLKIRSTKLEDSAMYFCATRAGAGETQYFGPGTRLLVL.